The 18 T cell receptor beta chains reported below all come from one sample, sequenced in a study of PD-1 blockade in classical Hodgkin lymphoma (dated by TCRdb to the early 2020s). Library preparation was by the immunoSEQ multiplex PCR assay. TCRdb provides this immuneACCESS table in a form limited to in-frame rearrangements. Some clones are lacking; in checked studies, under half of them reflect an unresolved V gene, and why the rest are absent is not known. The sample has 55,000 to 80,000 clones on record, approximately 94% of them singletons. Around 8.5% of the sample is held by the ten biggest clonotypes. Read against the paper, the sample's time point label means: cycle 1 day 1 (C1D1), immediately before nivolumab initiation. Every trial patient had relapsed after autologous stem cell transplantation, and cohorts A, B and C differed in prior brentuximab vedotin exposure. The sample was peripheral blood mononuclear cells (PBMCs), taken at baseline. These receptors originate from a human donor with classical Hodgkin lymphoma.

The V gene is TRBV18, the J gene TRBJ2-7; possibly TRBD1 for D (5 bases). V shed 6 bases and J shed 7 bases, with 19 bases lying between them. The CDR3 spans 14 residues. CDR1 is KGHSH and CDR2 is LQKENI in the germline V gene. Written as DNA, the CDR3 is TGTGCCAGCTCGCAAGGTCAGGGCCCTTCGGAGCAGTACTTC. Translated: CASSQGQGPSEQYF.

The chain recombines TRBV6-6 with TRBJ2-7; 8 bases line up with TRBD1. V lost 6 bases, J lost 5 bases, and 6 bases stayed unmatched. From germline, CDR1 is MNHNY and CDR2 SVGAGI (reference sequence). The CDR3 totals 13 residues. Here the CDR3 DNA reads TGTGCCAGCAGCCGACAGGGGATCCACGAGCAGTACTTC. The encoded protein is CASSRQGIHEQYF.

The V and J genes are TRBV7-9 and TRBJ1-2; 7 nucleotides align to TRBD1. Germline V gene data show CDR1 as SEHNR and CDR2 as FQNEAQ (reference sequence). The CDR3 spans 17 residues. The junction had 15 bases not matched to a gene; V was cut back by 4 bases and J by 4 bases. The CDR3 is CASSSPERQGGGYGYTF. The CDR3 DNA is TGTGCCAGCAGCTCTCCCGAGCGACAGGGCGGCGGCTATGGCTACACCTTC.

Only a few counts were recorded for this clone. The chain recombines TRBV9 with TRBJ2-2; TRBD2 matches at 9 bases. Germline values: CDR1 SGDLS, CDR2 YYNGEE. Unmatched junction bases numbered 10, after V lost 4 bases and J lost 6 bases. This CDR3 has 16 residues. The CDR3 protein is CASSTLSGSLSGELFF. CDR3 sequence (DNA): TGTGCCAGCAGCACCCTTAGCGGGAGCCTTTCCGGGGAGCTGTTTTTT.

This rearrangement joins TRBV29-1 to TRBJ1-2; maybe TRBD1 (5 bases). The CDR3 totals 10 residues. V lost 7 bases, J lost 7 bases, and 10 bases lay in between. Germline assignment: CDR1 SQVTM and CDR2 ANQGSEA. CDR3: CSARGPGYTF. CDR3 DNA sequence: TGCAGCGCTAGGGGTCCTGGCTACACCTTC. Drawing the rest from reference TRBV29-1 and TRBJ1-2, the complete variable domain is SAVISQKPSRDICQRGTSLTIQCQVDSQVTMMFWYRQQPGQSLTLIATANQGSEATYESGFVIDKFPISRPNLTFSTLTVSNMSPEDSSIYLCSARGPGYTFGSGTRLTVV.

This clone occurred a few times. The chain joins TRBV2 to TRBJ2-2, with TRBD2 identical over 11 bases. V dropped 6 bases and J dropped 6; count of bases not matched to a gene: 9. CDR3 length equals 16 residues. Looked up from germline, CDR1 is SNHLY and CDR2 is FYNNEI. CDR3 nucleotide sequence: TGTGCCAGCAGGAAGACTAGCGGGGACCTCTCCGGGGAGCTGTTTTTT. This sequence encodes CASRKTSGDLSGELFF.

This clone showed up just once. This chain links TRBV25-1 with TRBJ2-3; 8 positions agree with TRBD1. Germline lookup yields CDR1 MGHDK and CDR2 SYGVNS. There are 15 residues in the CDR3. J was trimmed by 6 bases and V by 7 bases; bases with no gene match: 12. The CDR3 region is CASISGQGIGDTQYF. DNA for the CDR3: TGTGCCAGCATCTCCGGACAGGGCATAGGTGATACGCAGTATTTT.

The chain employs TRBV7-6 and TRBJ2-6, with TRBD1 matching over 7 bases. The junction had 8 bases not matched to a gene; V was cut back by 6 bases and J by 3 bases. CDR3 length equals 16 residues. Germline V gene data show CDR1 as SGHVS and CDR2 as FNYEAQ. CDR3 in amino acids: CASRHEGAGGANVLTF. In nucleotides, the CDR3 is TGTGCCAGCAGACACGAGGGGGCGGGTGGGGCCAACGTCCTGACTTTC.

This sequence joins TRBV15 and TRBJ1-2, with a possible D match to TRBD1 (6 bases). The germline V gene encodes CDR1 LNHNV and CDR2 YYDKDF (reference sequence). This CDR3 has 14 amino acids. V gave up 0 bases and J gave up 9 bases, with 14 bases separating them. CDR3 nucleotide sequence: TGTGCCACCAGCAGAGATGGGACAACCGGTAGCTACACCTTC. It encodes CATSRDGTTGSYTF.

The CDR3 is CASSLSGTGSYEQYF. CDR3 in DNA: TGTGCCAGCAGTTTATCCGGGACGGGCTCCTACGAGCAGTACTTC. J is TRBJ2-7 and V is TRBV27; possibly TRBD1 or TRBD2 for D (5 bases each). Germline CDR1 and CDR2: MNHEY and SMNVEV (reference sequence). The CDR3 spans 15 residues. Deletions cut 0 bases from V and 0 bases from J, with 9 bases between.

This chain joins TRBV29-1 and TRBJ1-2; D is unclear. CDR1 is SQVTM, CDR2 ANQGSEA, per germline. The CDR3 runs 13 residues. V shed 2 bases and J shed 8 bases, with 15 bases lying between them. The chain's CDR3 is CSVEPQLLGGYTF. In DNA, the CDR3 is TGCAGCGTTGAACCTCAGTTACTGGGAGGCTACACCTTC.

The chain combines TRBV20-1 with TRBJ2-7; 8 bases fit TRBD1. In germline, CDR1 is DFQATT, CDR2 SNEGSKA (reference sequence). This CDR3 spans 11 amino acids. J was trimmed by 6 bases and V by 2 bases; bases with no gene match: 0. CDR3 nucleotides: TGCAGTGCTAGACAGGGGGCCGAGCAGTACTTC. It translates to CSARQGAEQYF.

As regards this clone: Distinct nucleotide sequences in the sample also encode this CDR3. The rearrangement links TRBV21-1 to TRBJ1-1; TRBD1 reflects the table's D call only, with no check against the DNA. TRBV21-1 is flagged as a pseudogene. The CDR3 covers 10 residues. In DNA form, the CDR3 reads TGTGCCAGCAGGAAGACACGAGCTTTCTTT. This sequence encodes CASRKTRAFF.

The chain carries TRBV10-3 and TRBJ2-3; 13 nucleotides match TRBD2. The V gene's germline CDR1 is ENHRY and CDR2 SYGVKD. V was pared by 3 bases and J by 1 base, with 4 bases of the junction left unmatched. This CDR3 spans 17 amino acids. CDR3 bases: TGTGCCATCAGTGAACTAGCGGGGGGGCCGGGCACAGATACGCAGTATTTT. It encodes CAISELAGGPGTDTQYF.

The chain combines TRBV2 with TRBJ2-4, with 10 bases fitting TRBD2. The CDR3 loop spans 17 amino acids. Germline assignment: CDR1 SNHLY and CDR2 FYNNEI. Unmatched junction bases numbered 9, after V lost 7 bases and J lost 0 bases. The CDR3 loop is CASTASGGALAKNIQYF. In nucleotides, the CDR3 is TGTGCCAGCACTGCTAGCGGGGGAGCTTTAGCCAAAAACATTCAGTACTTC.

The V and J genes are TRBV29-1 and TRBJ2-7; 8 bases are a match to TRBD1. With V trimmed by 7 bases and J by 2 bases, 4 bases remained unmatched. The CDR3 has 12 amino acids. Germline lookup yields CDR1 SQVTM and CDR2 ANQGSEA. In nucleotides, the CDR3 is TGCAGCGGGAAACAGGGGGCCTACGAGCAGTACTTC. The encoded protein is CSGKQGAYEQYF.

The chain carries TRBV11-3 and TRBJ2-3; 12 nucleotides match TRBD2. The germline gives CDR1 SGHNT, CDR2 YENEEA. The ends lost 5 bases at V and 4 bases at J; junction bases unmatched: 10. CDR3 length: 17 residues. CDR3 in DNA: TGTGCCAGCAGCCCACGCGCTAGCGGGGGGGCCTCAGATACGCAGTATTTT. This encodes CASSPRASGGASDTQYF.

CDR3 sequence: CASSWSSGYNEQFF. In DNA, the CDR3 is TGTGCCAGCAGCTGGTCTAGCGGTTACAATGAGCAGTTCTTC. This chain joins TRBV5-4 and TRBJ2-1; 7 positions match TRBD2. The CDR3 extends over 14 amino acids. From germline, CDR1 is SGHNT and CDR2 YYREEE (reference sequence). Trimming at V came to 3 bases and at J to 4 bases, leaving 4 bases not matched to a gene.